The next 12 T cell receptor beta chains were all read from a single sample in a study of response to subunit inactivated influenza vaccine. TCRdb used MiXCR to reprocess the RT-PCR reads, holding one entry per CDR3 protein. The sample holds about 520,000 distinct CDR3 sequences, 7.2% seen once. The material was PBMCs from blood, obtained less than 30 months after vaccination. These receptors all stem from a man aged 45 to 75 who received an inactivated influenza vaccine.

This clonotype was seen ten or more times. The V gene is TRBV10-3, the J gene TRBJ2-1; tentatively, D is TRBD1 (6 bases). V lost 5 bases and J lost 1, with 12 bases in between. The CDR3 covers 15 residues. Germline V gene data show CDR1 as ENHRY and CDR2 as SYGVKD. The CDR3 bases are TGTGCCATCAGTACACCGACAGGATCCTACAATGAGCAGTTCTTC. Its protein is CAISTPTGSYNEQFF.

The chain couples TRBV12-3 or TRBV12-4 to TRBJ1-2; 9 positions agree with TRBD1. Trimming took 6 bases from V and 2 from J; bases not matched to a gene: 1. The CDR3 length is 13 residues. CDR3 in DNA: TGTGCCAGCAGGGGGACAGGGAACTATGGCTACACCTTC. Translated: CASRGTGNYGYTF.

The CDR3 DNA reads as TGTGCCAGCAGCCCCCGGGGGGAGTGGGACATTCAGTACTTC. It yields the protein CASSPRGEWDIQYF. The rearrangement joins TRBV7-2 to TRBJ2-4; 7 bases map to TRBD2. Germline V lookup: CDR1 SGHTA, CDR2 FQGNSA. The CDR3 spans 14 residues. V was clipped by 5 bases and J by 8 bases; unmatched bases: 9.

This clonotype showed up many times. The DNA of the CDR3 is TGTGCCAGCAGTTTAGGCGGGAGCACAGATACGCAGTATTTT. Its protein is CASSLGGSTDTQYF. J is TRBJ2-3 and V is TRBV12-3 or TRBV12-4, with D perhaps matching TRBD2 (5 bases). This CDR3 contains 14 residues. Trimming pared 1 base from V and 0 bases from J, leaving 5 bases between.

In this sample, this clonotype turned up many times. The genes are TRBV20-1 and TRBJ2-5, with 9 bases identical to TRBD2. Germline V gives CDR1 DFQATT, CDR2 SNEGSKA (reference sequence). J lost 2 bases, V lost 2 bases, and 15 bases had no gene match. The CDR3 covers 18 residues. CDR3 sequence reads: CSARPQLGASGTQETQYF. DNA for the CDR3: TGCAGTGCTAGACCCCAACTTGGGGCTAGCGGGACACAAGAGACCCAGTACTTC.

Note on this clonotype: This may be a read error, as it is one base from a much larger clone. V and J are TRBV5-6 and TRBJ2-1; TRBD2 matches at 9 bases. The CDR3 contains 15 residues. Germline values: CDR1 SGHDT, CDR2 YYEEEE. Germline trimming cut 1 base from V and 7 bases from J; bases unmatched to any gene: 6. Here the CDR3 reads CASSLKTAGGNEQFF. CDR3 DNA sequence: TGTGCCAGCAGCTTGAAGACAGCGGGGGGTAATGAGCAGTTCTTC.

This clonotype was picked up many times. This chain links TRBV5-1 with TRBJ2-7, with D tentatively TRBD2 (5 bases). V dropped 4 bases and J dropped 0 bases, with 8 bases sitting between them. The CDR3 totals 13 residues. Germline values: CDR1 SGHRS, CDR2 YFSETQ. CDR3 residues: CASSPGNSYEQYF. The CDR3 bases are TGCGCCAGCAGCCCCGGGAACTCCTACGAGCAGTACTTC.

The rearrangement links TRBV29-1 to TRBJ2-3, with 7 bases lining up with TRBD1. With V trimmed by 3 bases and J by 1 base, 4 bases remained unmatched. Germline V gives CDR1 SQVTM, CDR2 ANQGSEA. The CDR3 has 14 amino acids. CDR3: CSVETGTGTDTQYF. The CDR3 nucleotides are TGCAGCGTTGAGACCGGGACAGGCACAGATACGCAGTATTTT.

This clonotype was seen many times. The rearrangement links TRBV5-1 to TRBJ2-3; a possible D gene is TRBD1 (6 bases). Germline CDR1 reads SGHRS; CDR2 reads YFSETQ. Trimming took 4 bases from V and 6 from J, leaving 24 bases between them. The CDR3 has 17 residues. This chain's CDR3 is CASSNSMGQSWGDTQYF. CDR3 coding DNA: TGCGCCAGCAGCAACTCTATGGGACAATCGTGGGGGGATACGCAGTATTTT.

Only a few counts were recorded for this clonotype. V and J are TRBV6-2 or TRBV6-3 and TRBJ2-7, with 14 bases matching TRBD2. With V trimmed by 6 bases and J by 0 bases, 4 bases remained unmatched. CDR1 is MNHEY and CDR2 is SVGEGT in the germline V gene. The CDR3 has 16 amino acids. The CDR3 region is CASRGLAGESSYEQYF. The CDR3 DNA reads TGTGCCAGCAGGGGACTAGCGGGAGAGAGCTCCTACGAGCAGTACTTC.

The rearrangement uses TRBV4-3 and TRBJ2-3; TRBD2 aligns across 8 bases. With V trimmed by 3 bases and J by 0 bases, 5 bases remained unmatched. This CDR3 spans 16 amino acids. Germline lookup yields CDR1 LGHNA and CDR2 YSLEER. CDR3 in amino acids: CASSHPGGGSTDTQYF. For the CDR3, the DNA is TGCGCCAGCAGCCATCCGGGGGGGGGTAGCACAGATACGCAGTATTTT.

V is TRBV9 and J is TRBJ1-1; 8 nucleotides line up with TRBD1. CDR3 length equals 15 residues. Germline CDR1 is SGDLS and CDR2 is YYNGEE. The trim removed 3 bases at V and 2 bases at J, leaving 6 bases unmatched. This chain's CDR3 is CASSAGDRRNTEAFF. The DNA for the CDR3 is TGTGCCAGCAGCGCGGGGGACAGGCGTAACACTGAAGCTTTCTTT.